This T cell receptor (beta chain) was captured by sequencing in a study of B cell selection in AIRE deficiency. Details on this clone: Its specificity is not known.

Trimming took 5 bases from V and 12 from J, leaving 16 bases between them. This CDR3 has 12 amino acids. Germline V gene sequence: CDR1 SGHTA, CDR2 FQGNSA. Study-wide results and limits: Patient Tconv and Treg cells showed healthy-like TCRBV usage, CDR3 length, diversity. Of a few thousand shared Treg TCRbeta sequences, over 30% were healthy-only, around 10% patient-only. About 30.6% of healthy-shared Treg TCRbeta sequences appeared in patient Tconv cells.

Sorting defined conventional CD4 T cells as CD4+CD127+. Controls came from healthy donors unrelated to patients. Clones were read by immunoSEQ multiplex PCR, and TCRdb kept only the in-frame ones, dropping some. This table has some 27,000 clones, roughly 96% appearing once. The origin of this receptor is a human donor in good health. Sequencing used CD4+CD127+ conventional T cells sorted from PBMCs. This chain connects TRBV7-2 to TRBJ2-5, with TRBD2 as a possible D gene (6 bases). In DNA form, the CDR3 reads TGTGCCAGCAGCGCGGGGACTTCCCTGGAGTACTTC. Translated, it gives CASSAGTSLEYF.